This T cell receptor (beta chain) was identified in a study of blood T cell repertoires in COVID-19. Using immunoSEQ multiplex PCR, the repertoire was profiled, and TCRdb retains in-frame clones only, with some absent. Of 150,000 to 200,000 clones listed, more than 75% were seen once; the top ten hold roughly a sixth. For this clone: The sample carries other DNA sequences with the same CDR3.

CDR3 length equals 13 residues. Trimming took 2 bases from V and 4 from J, leaving 6 bases between them. CDR1 MDHEN and CDR2 SYDVKM come from the germline V gene. Participant-given clinical history determined each cohort assignment. The chain couples TRBV28 to TRBJ1-5; no definite D call. This TCR came from a woman between 50 and 59 years old with acute COVID-19. The material sequenced was PBMCs or T cells enriched from blood (not recorded which). The chain's CDR3 is CASSLPGNQPQHF. The DNA of the CDR3 is TGTGCCAGCAGTTTACCCGGGAATCAGCCCCAGCATTTT.